Sequencing of this T cell receptor beta chain was carried out in a study of CD8+CD57+ T cells in acquired aplastic anemia. Template material for TCR beta VDJ and CDR3 profiling consisted of genomic DNA. TCRdb analysed the reads with MiXCR anew, one entry per CDR3 protein. This sample yields 120,000 or so distinct CDR3 sequences, of which about 40% are seen a single time; over 2% belongs to the top ten. Germline V gene data show CDR1 as KGHSH and CDR2 as LQKENI. The CDR3 spans 13 residues. Previously, flow cytometry had revealed CD8+CD57+ cell expansion in the patients chosen for sequencing. Note on this clonotype: At one of its ends the junction is not consistent with the germline gene, which may arise from a read error.

Sequencing was done on a sample of sorted CD4+, CD8+, or CD8+CD57+ T cells (not recorded which) from PBMCs. This receptor was identified in a human donor with aplastic anemia. The rearrangement uses TRBV18 and TRBJ1-2, with a weak D call TRBD1 (6 bases). The CDR3 nucleotides read TGTGCCAGCTCACCGAACAGGGTACATGGCTGCACCTTC. This translates into CASSPNRVHGCTF.